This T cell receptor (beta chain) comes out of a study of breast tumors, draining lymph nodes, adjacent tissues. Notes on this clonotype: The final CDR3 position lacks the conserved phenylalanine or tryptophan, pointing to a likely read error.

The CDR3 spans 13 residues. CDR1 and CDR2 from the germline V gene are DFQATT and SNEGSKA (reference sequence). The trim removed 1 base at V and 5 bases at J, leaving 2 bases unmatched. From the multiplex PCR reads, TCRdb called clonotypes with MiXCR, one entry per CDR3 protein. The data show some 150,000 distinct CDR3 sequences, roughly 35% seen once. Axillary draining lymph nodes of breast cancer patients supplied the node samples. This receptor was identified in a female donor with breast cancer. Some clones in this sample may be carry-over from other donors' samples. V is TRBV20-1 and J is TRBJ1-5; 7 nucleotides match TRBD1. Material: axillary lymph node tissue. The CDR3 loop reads CSARGTGDQPQHG. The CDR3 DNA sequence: TGCAGTGCTAGAGGAACAGGGGATCAGCCCCAGCATGGT.